Detailed here is one T cell receptor beta chain. This clone has a handful of counts. The clone's antigen remains unknown. Per-base qualities were not stored, and no clone one base away is much larger. The time point label, as the study defines it: baseline before first vaccination. Vaccinee samples were obtained from the UK trials COV001 and COV002, which included a single-blind randomized controlled phase 2/3 trial of AZD1222 (ChAdOx1 nCoV-19) in healthy adults. For TCRbeta chain sequencing, PBMC samples were collected from trial participants at day 0 and at day 28 after the second dose. The CDR3 regions of human TCRbeta chains were subjected to immunosequencing. On the authors' methods: Repertoire TCRs were checked for matches against a reference library of SARS-CoV-2-specific TCRs that had been generated using the MIRA antigen-specificity platform. Breadth meant the fraction of unique TCRs that were SARS-CoV-2-associated, whereas depth meant the fraction of total T cells that were SARS-CoV-2-associated. Each spike-specific TCR was assigned to its reactive spike region and to a CD4 or CD8 class using the MIRA data. Log10-transformed breadth and depth values were compared by one-way ANOVA with Sidak's multiple comparisons tests. TCRdb limited this immuneACCESS table to in-frame rearrangements with V and J called. A share of clones is missing; checked studies link under half to unresolved V genes, and the rest is unexplained. V and J calls and clone size are copied from that table; D and trimming were computed from the DNA. A total of just under 55,000 clones appear in this sample, about 85% of them only once. The biggest ten clones account for 3% to 4% of the sample.

The sample comes from a study of T cell responses to AZD1222 COVID-19 vaccine listed by TCRdb under 2021. Study-wide context: AZD1222 recipients given second doses at about 4 weeks or at about 12 weeks were pooled, since spike-specific TCR depth and breadth were not found to differ between the two schedules. Trial participants were enrolled by age into subgroups of 18-55, 56-69 and 70-plus years, and around 150, 28 and 57 TCR-sequenced participants, respectively, were included in these subgroups. TCR sequencing was performed for roughly 250 trial participants, of whom about 200 were given two doses of AZD1222 and around 25 were given two doses of MenACWY control vaccine.

What the authors observed across the whole study: A significant rise in spike-specific TCR breadth and depth was observed after two AZD1222 doses relative to day 0 and relative to MenACWY recipients. The vaccine-associated CD4 TCRs covered the entire spike protein, and the dominant responses fell in regions 160-218 and 743-854. Reportedly, close to half of the unique spike-specific TCRs recognized epitopes lying outside the regions that are mutated in the B.1.351 and B.1.1.7 variants. In the small 56-69-year group, the increase in depth fell short of significance, most likely because of low power. Because no day 14 peak-response samples were available, repertoires were characterized only after the peak T cell response. Participants were mostly white British and included more females than males, and it was suggested by the authors that clonal diversity may have been underestimated. Conclusions about previously exposed vaccinees are limited, since just 5 to 7 AZD1222 recipients were seropositive for SARS-CoV-2 at baseline.

The sequencing used peripheral blood, collected on day 0 of AZD1222 vaccination. The sequence derives from an adult in good health.

The CDR3: CAWSRMLGTEAFF. The DNA sequence reads TGTGCCTGGAGTCGAATGCTCGGCACTGAAGCTTTCTTT. Recombination connected TRBV30 to TRBJ1-1, with the D gene not confidently named. Cut back by 2 bases and 4 bases, the V and J ends lie 11 bases apart. CDR1 is given as GTSNPN and CDR2 as SVGIG, both from the germline V gene (reference sequence). Including cysteine and phenylalanine, the CDR3 has 13 amino acids. Left in the record is the CDR3 DNA by itself, 39 bases read in frame from the first base.